Presented here are 19 T cell receptor beta chains from one specimen sequenced in a study of T cell responses to AZD1222 COVID-19 vaccine. Libraries were prepared by immunoSEQ multiplex PCR; TCRdb keeps only in-frame clonotypes and omits some of them. The sample has around 140,000 clones; 88% are singletons. Sequenced material: peripheral blood, taken 28 days after the second dose of the MenACWY control vaccine. These receptors were obtained from an adult who received the MenACWY meningococcal vaccine as a control.

The J gene is TRBJ2-1, the V gene TRBV27, with D unresolved. Trimming removed 5 bases at V and 2 bases at J, with 4 bases between. Germline V lookup: CDR1 MNHEY, CDR2 SMNVEV (reference sequence). The CDR3 covers 12 residues. DNA of the CDR3: TGTGCCAGCAGTAGGGCCTACAATGAGCAGTTCTTC. Its translation: CASSRAYNEQFF.

This sequence joins TRBV7-3 and TRBJ2-3, with 15 bases identical to TRBD2. CDR3 length equals 15 residues. Unmatched junction bases numbered 2, after V lost 5 bases and J lost 5 bases. The germline V gene encodes CDR1 SGHTA and CDR2 FQGTGA. DNA of the CDR3: TGTGCCAGCAGCCGGACTAGCGGGGGGGTAGATACGCAGTATTTT. Translation: CASSRTSGGVDTQYF. Together with reference TRBV7-3 and TRBJ2-3, the CDR3 gives the full variable domain: GAGVSQTPSNKVTEKGKYVELRCDPISGHTALYWYRQSLGQGPEFLIYFQGTGAADDSGLPNDRFFAVRPEGSVSTLKIQRTERGDSAVYLCASSRTSGGVDTQYFGPGTRLTVL.

CDR3 in DNA: TGTGCCAGTACCCACCTGGGGGGCCGTCGATATGGCTACACCTTC. It codes for CASTHLGGRRYGYTF. The chain has TRBV19 and TRBJ1-2; D might be TRBD1 (6 bases). The CDR3 totals 15 residues. V lost 7 bases to trimming and J lost 5 bases, with 20 bases between them. Looked up from germline, CDR1 is LNHDA and CDR2 is SQIVND (reference sequence).

This clone appeared once. The chain couples TRBV30 to TRBJ2-3; a possible D gene is TRBD2 (5 bases). V lost 1 base, J lost 0 bases, and 11 bases lay in between. This CDR3 has 15 residues. CDR1 and CDR2 (germline): GTSNPN, SVGIG (reference sequence). CDR3 DNA sequence: TGTGCCTGGAGTGCAGCGGAGACTAGCACAGATACGCAGTATTTT. The encoded protein is CAWSAAETSTDTQYF.

The chain has TRBV15 and TRBJ2-1, with no clear D. The germline V gene encodes CDR1 LNHNV and CDR2 YYDKDF (reference sequence). Trimming shortened V by 0 bases and J by 7 bases, and 13 bases separated the two germline ends. The CDR3 spans 15 residues. CDR3 sequence (DNA): TGTGCCACCAGCAGAGATTCCCTGATAGATAATGAGCAGTTCTTC. It codes for CATSRDSLIDNEQFF.

This clone was seen only a few times. This chain joins TRBV5-1 and TRBJ1-1; D is uncertain. The germline V gene encodes CDR1 SGHRS and CDR2 YFSETQ. V dropped 3 bases and J dropped 0 bases, with 9 bases sitting between them. This CDR3 is 14 amino acids long. The CDR3 loop is CASSSSSLNTEAFF. CDR3 DNA sequence: TGCGCCAGCAGCTCTAGCTCATTGAACACTGAAGCTTTCTTT.

This chain links TRBV11-3 with TRBJ2-7, with a possible D match to TRBD2 (7 bases). V lost 4 bases and J 5 bases, leaving 21 bases between the germline ends. CDR3 length: 16 residues. Germline-derived CDR1 and CDR2 are SGHNT and YENEEA. CDR3 nucleotide sequence: TGTGCCAGCAGCTGGTTTTCGGGGGGCGCAACGGACGAGCAGTACTTC. Protein product: CASSWFSGGATDEQYF.

The chain is built from TRBV19 and TRBJ1-2, with TRBD1 as a possible D gene (6 bases). The CDR3 covers 13 residues. Germline V gene lookup returns CDR1 LNHDA and CDR2 SQIVND (reference sequence). V shed 5 bases and J shed 4 bases, with 11 bases lying between them. The CDR3 here is CASSLGQLYGYTF. CDR3 in DNA: TGTGCCAGTAGTCTTGGACAGCTCTATGGCTACACCTTC.

The rearrangement uses TRBV5-1 and TRBJ1-2; D ambiguous. The germline V and J ends were trimmed by 0 bases and 1 base, with 10 bases remaining between them. The CDR3 runs 15 residues. Germline loops: CDR1 SGHRS, CDR2 YFSETQ. The CDR3 loop reads CASSLDSGLNYGYTF. DNA of the CDR3: TGCGCCAGCAGCTTGGACAGCGGACTTAACTATGGCTACACCTTC.

This clone has just one count. This chain joins TRBV7-3 and TRBJ1-1, with no clear D. Trimming shortened V by 7 bases and J by 6 bases, and 18 bases separated the two germline ends. This CDR3 comprises 14 residues. From germline, CDR1 is SGHTA and CDR2 FQGTGA. Written as DNA, the CDR3 is TGTGCCAGCAACCCAGGACGGTTGGTGGCTGAAGCTTTCTTT. This codes for CASNPGRLVAEAFF.

The V call is TRBV20-1, the J call TRBJ1-4; the D is unclear. The germline V gene has CDR1 DFQATT and CDR2 SNEGSKA (reference sequence). The CDR3 is 11 amino acids. Trimming cost V 3 bases and J 7 bases, with 6 bases left between them. For the CDR3, the DNA is TGCAGTGCTAGTGCAGTTGAAAAACTGTTTTTT. Translated, it gives CSASAVEKLFF.

Notes on this clone: The junction shows a germline mismatch at one end, possibly a read error. The chain employs TRBV29-1 and TRBJ1-1; D is unresolved. CDR1 and CDR2 (germline): SQVTM, ANQGSEA. This CDR3 is 13 amino acids long. The CDR3 here is CSAASQRNAEAFF. The CDR3 nucleotides are TGCAGCGCCGCAAGCCAGCGGAACGCTGAAGCTTTCTTT.

The chain couples TRBV11-2 to TRBJ1-1, with 8 bases that match TRBD1. Unmatched junction bases numbered 3, after V lost 5 bases and J lost 4 bases. CDR3 length: 13 amino acids. Per germline, CDR1 SGHAT and CDR2 FQNNGV. Here the CDR3 reads CASSPTGATEAFF. Here the CDR3 DNA reads TGTGCCAGCAGCCCGACAGGGGCCACTGAAGCTTTCTTT.

The V gene is TRBV24-1, the J gene TRBJ2-5; no firm D call. From germline, CDR1 is KGHDR and CDR2 SFDVKD. The CDR3 consists of 14 residues. V dropped 5 bases and J dropped 0 bases, with 9 bases sitting between them. CDR3 in amino acids: CATSVASHQETQYF. CDR3 DNA: TGTGCCACCAGTGTTGCATCCCACCAAGAGACCCAGTACTTC.

This chain connects TRBV6-5 to TRBJ1-2, with a tentative D call TRBD1 (5 bases). Germline V gives CDR1 MNHEY, CDR2 SVGAGI. V was trimmed by 8 bases and J by 8 bases, leaving 18 bases between them. This CDR3 contains 13 residues. The CDR3 DNA sequence: TGTGCCAGCGCAGGGACCGGAGAATGGGGCTACACCTTC. Residues: CASAGTGEWGYTF.

The rearrangement uses TRBV18 and TRBJ2-7; TRBD2 agrees at 10 bases. The germline gives CDR1 KGHSH, CDR2 LQKENI. This CDR3 is built from 15 residues. Germline trimming cut 2 bases from V and 2 bases from J; bases unmatched to any gene: 3. DNA of the CDR3: TGTGCCAGCTCACCAAGTAGCGGGGGGACCTACGAGCAGTACTTC. It yields the protein CASSPSSGGTYEQYF.

This chain uses TRBV27 with TRBJ1-5; 9 nucleotides line up with TRBD1. Trimming at V came to 8 bases and at J to 7 bases, leaving 6 bases not matched to a gene. The germline V gene has CDR1 MNHEY and CDR2 SMNVEV (reference sequence). The CDR3 contains 13 residues. The CDR3 here is CASCDRGEQPQHF. The CDR3 nucleotides are TGTGCCAGCTGTGACAGGGGGGAACAGCCCCAGCATTTT.

The chain uses TRBV7-2 and TRBJ1-2, with D possibly TRBD1 on 6 matching bases. The CDR3 spans 14 residues. V dropped 2 bases and J dropped 5 bases, with 12 bases sitting between them. The germline V gene encodes CDR1 SGHTA and CDR2 FQGNSA. The CDR3 region is CASSLMDSSYGYTF. The CDR3 nucleotides read TGTGCCAGCAGCTTAATGGACAGCTCTTATGGCTACACCTTC. Variable domain in full (rest from reference TRBV7-2 and TRBJ1-2): GAGVSQSPSNKVTEKGKDVELRCDPISGHTALYWYRQSLGQGLEFLIYFQGNSAPDKSGLPSDRFSAERTGGSVSTLTIQRTQQEDSAVYLCASSLMDSSYGYTFGSGTRLTVV.

The chain is built from TRBV5-1 and TRBJ2-3, with D possibly being TRBD1 (6 bases). The CDR3 is made up of 13 amino acids. Germline V gives CDR1 SGHRS, CDR2 YFSETQ. Trimming removed 4 bases at V and 4 bases at J, with 10 bases between. CDR3 sequence (DNA): TGCGCCAGCAGCGATGGACAGTCAGATACGCAGTATTTT. The encoded protein is CASSDGQSDTQYF.